The 5 T cell receptor beta chains listed next were all sequenced from one sample in a study of blood T cells in healthy people across ages. Primed by a sample-barcoded 5' primer and a J-beta primer mix, a second PCR proceeded for 7 to 11 cycles. MiXCR was run by TCRdb on the 5' RACE reads, yielding one entry per CDR3 protein. The sample has about 670,000 distinct CDR3 sequences, 40% to 45% seen once. Sequencing used blood. The source is a man of 80 years or more in good health.

The chain links TRBV12-3 or TRBV12-4 to TRBJ1-1; unclear D gene. This CDR3 is 15 amino acids long. Trimming left V 4 bases short and J 5 bases short, with 17 bases between. CDR3 region: CASSSGGRANTEAFF. For the CDR3, the DNA is TGTGCCAGCAGTTCCGGAGGTAGAGCGAATACTGAAGCTTTCTTT.

This clonotype was seen only a few times. This chain uses TRBV7-2 with TRBJ2-4, with D perhaps matching TRBD1 or TRBD2 (6 bases each). Germline assignment: CDR1 SGHTA and CDR2 FQGNSA. V was shortened by 1 base and J by 1 base, with 14 bases between the two germline ends. The CDR3 sequence is 17 residues long. CDR3 residues: CASSLEPGAWAKNIQYF. In nucleotides, the CDR3 is TGTGCCAGCAGCTTAGAACCGGGGGCGTGGGCCAAAAACATTCAGTACTTC.

This clonotype was observed many times. The rearrangement uses TRBV7-9 and TRBJ2-5, with D possibly TRBD1 on 6 matching bases. The V gene's germline CDR1 is SEHNR and CDR2 FQNEAQ (reference sequence). The CDR3 runs 16 residues. The germline V and J ends were trimmed by 2 bases and 0 bases, with 13 bases remaining between them. The CDR3: CASSLTGNRDQETQYF. The DNA of the CDR3 is TGTGCCAGCAGCTTAACCGGGAACAGGGACCAAGAGACCCAGTACTTC.

CDR3 sequence (DNA): TGTGCCAGCAGCCAATCTTTCGGGGGCACTGCTTTCTTT. Amino acids: CASSQSFGGTAFF. This chain joins TRBV3-1 and TRBJ1-1; the D gene is possibly TRBD1 (6 bases). The V end was cut by 2 bases, the J end by 11 bases, with 15 bases between. Germline-derived CDR1 and CDR2 are LGHDT and YNNKEL (reference sequence). The CDR3 consists of 13 residues.

This clonotype has more than one count but fewer than ten. The J gene is TRBJ2-5, the V gene TRBV6-1; D gene unclear. V lost 6 bases and J lost 5, with 13 bases in between. Per the germline V gene, CDR1 is MNHNS and CDR2 is SASEGT. The CDR3 loop spans 13 amino acids. The CDR3 region is CASSLTLGETQYF. In nucleotides, the CDR3 is TGTGCCAGCAGCCTTACTTTAGGGGAGACCCAGTACTTC.